The 15 T cell receptor beta chains reported below all come from one sample, sequenced in a study of tissue T cells after allogeneic stem cell transplantation. Enrolled prospectively were adult allogeneic hematopoietic cell transplant recipients whose graft-versus-host disease was steroid-refractory. Using immunoSEQ multiplex PCR, the repertoire was profiled, and TCRdb retains in-frame clones only, with some absent. The sample carries fewer than 4,000 clones, around two thirds recorded once. Sequences were derived from left colon tissue, sampled at autopsy. These receptors were collected from a male patient at least 60 years old with steroid-refractory graft-versus-host disease after an allogeneic stem cell transplant. The graft donor may have given rise to some T cells.

The V call is TRBV7-8, the J call TRBJ2-5; 8 positions match TRBD2. Germline CDR1 is SGHVS and CDR2 is FQNEAQ. J was trimmed by 5 bases and V by 0 bases; bases with no gene match: 2. There are 14 residues in the CDR3. For the CDR3, the DNA is TGTGCCAGCAGCTTAGCAGCGGGGGAGGAGACCCAGTACTTC. It translates to CASSLAAGEETQYF.

This clone appeared once. The chain has TRBV5-5 and TRBJ2-1; 7 bases line up with TRBD2. The length of the CDR3 is 16 residues. Germline V lookup: CDR1 SGHKS, CDR2 YYEKEE (reference sequence). The J segment lost 4 bases and the V segment lost 4 bases, leaving 11 bases of the junction unmatched. CDR3 DNA sequence: TGTGCCAGCAGCACGGGGGGACGGCCAGCATACAATGAGCAGTTCTTC. Its protein product is CASSTGGRPAYNEQFF.

J is TRBJ1-1 and V is TRBV7-2, with a weak D call TRBD1 (5 bases). The ends were cut back, 1 base at V and 0 bases at J, with 18 bases in the middle. This CDR3 has 18 amino acids. CDR1 is SGHTA, CDR2 FQGNSA, per germline. The CDR3 DNA follows: TGTGCCAGCAGCTTAGTCCTATGGGGACGGACCTTGAACACTGAAGCTTTCTTT. This encodes CASSLVLWGRTLNTEAFF. Together with reference TRBV7-2 and TRBJ1-1, the CDR3 gives the full variable domain: GAGVSQSPSNKVTEKGKDVELRCDPISGHTALYWYRQSLGQGLEFLIYFQGNSAPDKSGLPSDRFSAERTGGSVSTLTIQRTQQEDSAVYLCASSLVLWGRTLNTEAFFGQGTRLTVV.

The rearrangement uses TRBV7-6 and TRBJ2-1; D is possibly TRBD2 (7 bases). The CDR3 contains 16 residues. Germline V gives CDR1 SGHVS, CDR2 FNYEAQ. V lost 1 base and J lost 2, with 12 bases in between. CDR3 in DNA: TGTGCCAGCAGCTTAGGAGGGGGGGGGCCCTACAATGAGCAGTTCTTC. It is translated as CASSLGGGGPYNEQFF.

The chain combines TRBV27 with TRBJ1-2; 7 bases agree with TRBD1. J was trimmed by 5 bases and V by 6 bases; bases with no gene match: 15. The CDR3 is 16 residues long. Germline lookup yields CDR1 MNHEY and CDR2 SMNVEV (reference sequence). The CDR3 region has the DNA TGTGCCAGCAGCAAAGGGACAGCCCGCTTAGAGTATGGCTACACCTTC. This codes for CASSKGTARLEYGYTF.

This rearrangement joins TRBV27 to TRBJ2-2, with unresolved D. V dropped 7 bases and J dropped 2 bases, with 17 bases sitting between them. Germline assignment: CDR1 MNHEY and CDR2 SMNVEV (reference sequence). The CDR3 loop spans 16 amino acids. CDR3 coding DNA: TGTGCCAGCATGGACCGGGTTGCACCAAACACCGGGGAGCTGTTTTTT. Its translation: CASMDRVAPNTGELFF.

This clone has just a few counts. The V call is TRBV7-9, the J call TRBJ2-7, with a tentative D call TRBD1 (6 bases). Deletions cut 4 bases from V and 5 bases from J, with 24 bases between. This CDR3 has 17 amino acids. Per the germline V gene, CDR1 is SEHNR and CDR2 is FQNEAQ (reference sequence). CDR3 loop: CASSSPRGKALRDEQYF. As DNA, the CDR3 is TGTGCCAGCAGCTCTCCCAGGGGAAAAGCGTTGAGGGACGAGCAGTACTTC.

The chain is built from TRBV4-2 and TRBJ1-4; a possible D gene is TRBD1 (6 bases). The CDR3 spans 16 residues. The germline V gene encodes CDR1 LGHNA and CDR2 YNFKEQ. V was clipped by 0 bases and J by 3 bases, with 11 bases between them. The CDR3 DNA is TGTGCCAGCAGCCAAGATCGGGCAGGGGCTAATGAAAAACTGTTTTTT. This sequence encodes CASSQDRAGANEKLFF.

This clone was counted a few times. The rearrangement uses TRBV10-3 and TRBJ2-6, with TRBD1 matching 9 bases. In germline, CDR1 is ENHRY, CDR2 SYGVKD. The junction had 6 bases not matched to a gene; V was cut back by 6 bases and J by 0 bases. The CDR3 loop spans 17 amino acids. The CDR3 is CAIRTGTGISGANVLTF. The CDR3 coding sequence is TGTGCCATCAGGACCGGGACAGGGATCTCTGGGGCCAACGTCCTGACTTTC.

This chain links TRBV11-3 with TRBJ2-3, with 7 bases that match TRBD1. Losses at the gene ends were 3 bases for V and 6 bases for J; bases not matched to a gene: 3. The CDR3 spans 13 residues. Germline values: CDR1 SGHNT, CDR2 YENEEA. This CDR3 reads CASSFYRGDTQYF. The CDR3 region has the DNA TGTGCCAGCAGCTTCTACAGGGGCGATACGCAGTATTTT.

This sequence joins TRBV3-1 (or the pseudogene TRBV3-2) and TRBJ2-3, with unresolved D. This CDR3 is 14 amino acids long. CDR1 and CDR2 from the germline V gene are LGHDT and YNNKEL (reference sequence). The V end was cut by 4 bases, the J end by 0 bases, with 8 bases between. For the CDR3, the DNA is TGTGCCAGCAGCCTCCCAGAGAGCACAGATACGCAGTATTTT. It is translated as CASSLPESTDTQYF.

A single count supports this clone. The genes are TRBV5-1 and TRBJ1-3; D uncertain. Germline CDR1 is SGHRS and CDR2 is YFSETQ. This CDR3 region has 14 residues. V was clipped by 1 base and J by 0 bases, with 5 bases between them. CDR3 sequence: CASSLSGSGNTIYF. The CDR3 DNA follows: TGCGCCAGCAGCTTGTCAGGCTCTGGAAACACCATATATTTT.

This chain links TRBV7-9 with TRBJ1-4, with a weak D call TRBD1 (6 bases). V was trimmed by 8 bases and J by 4 bases, leaving 14 bases between them. Germline loops: CDR1 SEHNR, CDR2 FQNEAQ (reference sequence). This CDR3 spans 14 amino acids. Written as DNA, the CDR3 is TGTGCCAGCGTCCGACAGGAGATTAATGAAAAACTGTTTTTT. This translates into CASVRQEINEKLFF.

The chain employs TRBV5-1 and TRBJ2-3, with 13 bases that match TRBD2. After removal of 3 bases from V and 8 bases from J, the junction contained 12 bases not matched to a gene. The CDR3 covers 17 residues. The germline V gene has CDR1 SGHRS and CDR2 YFSETQ. CDR3 nucleotides: TGCGCCAGCAGCTCGACTAGCGGGGGGACTCTTCGGGTTACGCAGTATTTT. This encodes CASSSTSGGTLRVTQYF. The full variable domain, completed using reference TRBV5-1 and TRBJ2-3, is KAGVTQTPRYLIKTRGQQVTLSCSPISGHRSVSWYQQTPGQGLQFLFEYFSETQRNKGNFPGRFSGRQFSNSRSEMNVSTLELGDSALYLCASSSTSGGTLRVTQYFGPGTRLTVL.

A few counts support this clone. The chain couples TRBV18 to TRBJ2-4; perhaps TRBD2 as D (5 bases). In germline, CDR1 is KGHSH, CDR2 LQKENI. Trimming took 6 bases from V and 11 from J, leaving 41 bases between them. This CDR3 spans 21 amino acids. The CDR3 DNA reads as TGTGCCAGCTCGACGGATCCACAAGGAACTAGAATTCAGTACTGGAGTCTGGTTCAGTACTTC. Encoded protein: CASSTDPQGTRIQYWSLVQYF.